This TCR beta chain was identified during a study of metastatic and nonmetastatic thyroid tumors. For the study at large: Malignant and benign thyroid patients had repertoires compared in peripheral blood and tumor or nodule tissue.

This clone is categorized as medium-sized (0.01 to 0.1%). The antigen is unknown. Study results and limitations: According to reports, the diversity of TCR beta was significantly higher in malignant thyroid tumors than in benign nodules, and this held in both blood and tumor samples.

All patients were treatment-naive before thyroid surgery. In the source study's methods: A classifier for distant metastasis in papillary thyroid cancer was constructed using CDR3 differences observed across clinicopathological groups. With MiXCR, TCRdb reprocessed the PCR reads. The V and J calls were not made by the authors but by TCRdb's processing. The sample shows around 24,000 clones, roughly an eighth of them seen only once. The clonotype was recovered from a female donor with papillary thyroid cancer or a benign thyroid nodule (not recorded which). Some clones in this sample may be carry-over from other donors' samples. The sequenced sample was blood.

The CDR3 loop reads CATLGQGWNEQFF. The CDR3 coding sequence is TGTGCCACGTTAGGACAGGGGTGGAATGAGCAGTTCTTC. The chain combines TRBV2 with TRBJ2-1; 9 nucleotides align to TRBD1. CDR3 length: 13 amino acids. CDR1 and CDR2 from the germline V gene are SNHLY and FYNNEI. V shed 10 bases and J 7 bases; nucleotides not matched to a gene: 8.